This record covers a single T cell receptor (beta chain). As yet, its antigen is unknown. Researchers prepared the TCRbeta library using unique molecular identifiers, the study reports. TCRdb re-derived calls from the PCR reads in MiXCR, one entry per CDR3 protein. The sample shows fewer than 700,000 distinct CDR3 sequences, 10% to 15% of them seen only once. This sample stems from a study of T-cell reconstitution after alpha-beta-depleted transplantation in children. Regarding the study as a whole: Newly produced T cells mostly accounted for T-cell counts and diversity one year post-transplant. Reportedly, roughly two months post-transplant, alpha-beta T cells arose from several hundred expanded graft clones. Day-60 TCRbeta diversity that was high in some patients was derived from surviving recipient T cells and thymic progenitors.

V gave up 2 bases and J gave up 1 base, with 13 bases separating them. Germline loops: CDR1 LGHNA, CDR2 YSLEER. This CDR3 region has 16 residues. The specimen was PBMCs, mostly from graft donor cells, collected 360 days after TCRalphabeta/CD19-depleted stem cell transplant. The chain links TRBV4-3 to TRBJ2-3; no clear D gene. The receptor was derived from a male patient younger than 18 who had a stem cell transplant for acute myeloid leukemia, so the T cells may come from the graft donor. The CDR3 DNA sequence: TGCGCCAGCAGCCAATTAGGTACAGACCGCACAGATACGCAGTATTTT. It codes for CASSQLGTDRTDTQYF.